This T cell receptor (beta chain) was observed in a study of cytomegalovirus exposure and HLA in healthy donors. Study outcomes and limitations: A prior analysis recorded that most TCR beta V segments were productive about 87% or about 30% of the time.

This clone was picked up a small number of times. No antigen is known for it. This CDR3 comprises 17 residues. The J segment lost 6 bases and the V segment lost 4 bases, leaving 13 bases of the junction unmatched. Per germline, CDR1 MDHEN and CDR2 SYDVKM. It was with 60 Vbeta and 13 Jbeta primers that the PCR ran. TCRdb keeps only in-frame clones here, not all; method: immunoSEQ multiplex PCR. The sample yields about 120,000 clones, 81% seen once. The gene calls are TRBV28 and TRBJ2-3; 10 bases line up with TRBD2. The sequence was collected from a woman between 25 and 40 years old in good health and CMV-seronegative. The sequenced sample consisted of PBMCs. CDR3 protein: CASSSPGLARLFDTQYF. CDR3 bases: TGTGCCAGCAGTTCCCCGGGACTAGCGAGACTCTTTGATACGCAGTATTTT.